This entry lists 9 T cell receptor beta chains sequenced from one sample in a study of response to subunit inactivated influenza vaccine. TCRdb analysed the RT-PCR reads with MiXCR anew, one entry per CDR3 protein. The data show roughly 700,000 distinct CDR3 sequences, around 13% seen once. Sequencing used PBMCs from blood, obtained around 14 days before vaccination. The receptors were sampled from a man aged 50-59 years who received an inactivated influenza vaccine.

This clonotype has just a few counts. In DNA form, the CDR3 reads TGTGCCAGCTCACCAGGGAATCGACTTGGCTACACCTTC. Translating it yields CASSPGNRLGYTF. The J gene is TRBJ1-2, the V gene TRBV18; D not certain. V shed 2 bases and J shed 7 bases, with 11 bases lying between them. The CDR3 spans 13 residues. In germline, CDR1 is KGHSH, CDR2 LQKENI.

This clonotype was observed many times. The chain combines TRBV10-3 with TRBJ2-3; perhaps D is TRBD1 or TRBD2 (5 bases each). The ends were cut back, 0 bases at V and 0 bases at J, with 7 bases in the middle. Germline CDR1 ENHRY, CDR2 SYGVKD. This CDR3 is built from 15 residues. CDR3 loop: CAISESRGSTDTQYF. DNA for the CDR3: TGTGCCATCAGTGAGTCGAGGGGAAGCACAGATACGCAGTATTTT.

This clonotype was counted a few times. The chain recombines TRBV7-2 with TRBJ2-3; maybe TRBD2 (8 bases). V was clipped by 0 bases and J by 7 bases, with 23 bases between them. The CDR3 totals 18 residues. The germline V gene encodes CDR1 SGHTA and CDR2 FQGNSA. Here the CDR3 reads CASSLAGGSRGVFNTQYF. CDR3 bases: TGTGCCAGCAGCTTAGCAGGGGGCTCGCGGGGGGTTTTTAATACGCAGTATTTT.

This clonotype has just a few counts. This chain uses TRBV2 with TRBJ1-5, with TRBD1 matching over 9 bases. Losses at the gene ends were 4 bases for V and 5 bases for J; bases not matched to a gene: 6. The CDR3 has 15 amino acids. Germline values: CDR1 SNHLY, CDR2 FYNNEI. The CDR3 DNA reads TGTGCCAGCAGTGTTGGGACAGGGTTTTATCAGCCCCAGCATTTT. It is translated as CASSVGTGFYQPQHF.

V and J are TRBV2 and TRBJ2-1; TRBD2 is a possible D gene (5 bases). V lost 8 bases and J 10 bases, leaving 9 bases between the germline ends. Germline V gives CDR1 SNHLY, CDR2 FYNNEI. The CDR3 is made up of 10 amino acids. The CDR3 here is CASLRGEQFF. CDR3 bases: TGTGCCAGCCTGAGAGGGGAGCAGTTCTTC.

There are a few counts of this clonotype. The V and J genes are TRBV4-1 and TRBJ1-4; tentative D call: TRBD1 (6 bases). This CDR3 has 14 amino acids. Germline CDR1 reads MGHRA; CDR2 reads YSYEKL. V was pared by 1 base and J by 4 bases, with 7 bases between. CDR3 bases: TGCGCCAGCAGCCAAGGGACAGTTAATGAAAAACTGTTTTTT. This sequence encodes CASSQGTVNEKLFF.

The CDR3, as DNA: TGTGCCAGCAGAACTGGGGGGAACTCCTACAATGAGCAGTTCTTC. Amino acid sequence: CASRTGGNSYNEQFF. V gene TRBV2 combines with J gene TRBJ2-1; possible D gene TRBD2, 6 bases. Deletions cut 6 bases from V and 0 bases from J, with 12 bases between. CDR3 length: 15 residues. Germline V gene sequence: CDR1 SNHLY, CDR2 FYNNEI.

This chain uses TRBV5-1 with TRBJ2-2; TRBD1 agrees at 11 bases. The trim removed 7 bases at V and 4 bases at J, leaving 6 bases unmatched. This CDR3 has 15 residues. The V gene's germline CDR1 is SGHRS and CDR2 YFSETQ. In DNA, the CDR3 is TGCGCCAGCGGTCCCGGGACAGGGGGCACCGGGGAGCTGTTTTTT. Protein: CASGPGTGGTGELFF.

This clonotype was found many times. V and J are TRBV11-2 and TRBJ2-5; no definite D call. Trimming stripped 4 bases from V and 3 bases from J, with 15 bases between. This CDR3 has 15 residues. The germline gives CDR1 SGHAT, CDR2 FQNNGV. CDR3 DNA: TGTGCCAGCAGCTCCCAGGCAAGGCCAGAAGAGACCCAGTACTTC. Protein: CASSSQARPEETQYF.